The clone carrying this TCR beta chain showed up just a few times. Its antigen is unidentified. TCRdb redid the calling of the reads with MiXCR, one entry per CDR3 protein. This sample has 200,000 to 250,000 distinct CDR3 sequences, with roughly 22% found just once. The data were obtained in a study of T cell repertoires in cytomegalovirus infection. Study summary: TCR beta signatures that were public indicated CMV infection and matching HLA type.

The junction had 7 bases not matched to a gene; V was cut back by 7 bases and J by 5 bases. Looked up from germline, CDR1 is MGHDK and CDR2 is SYGVNS. The CDR3 is 14 amino acids. Study observations and caveats: The ex vivo response was dominated by HLA-C-restricted CMV-specific TCR beta clonotypes. Summed public TCR beta family frequency identified CMV carriers bearing the relevant HLA.

The sequence came from a human donor in good health (CMV status not recorded). Some clones in this sample may be carry-over from other donors' samples. The chain links TRBV25-1 to TRBJ2-3; 9 nucleotides line up with TRBD1. Material: CD8+ T cells from PBMCs. The CDR3 is CASTRRTGEDTQYF. Written as DNA, the CDR3 is TGTGCCAGCACCCGGAGGACAGGGGAAGATACGCAGTATTTT.